This is a list of T cell receptor beta chains from one sample in a study of blood T cell repertoires in COVID-19. Data came from immunoSEQ multiplex PCR; TCRdb stores just in-frame clones and leaves some out. The repertoire holds around 94,000 clones, with about nine tenths as singletons. The sample consisted of peripheral blood. Receptors were obtained from a woman between 50 and 59 years old with COVID-19, enrolled during active disease. CDR3s include the opening cysteine and the closing phenylalanine or tryptophan. The order of the fields is clone size, J gene, D gene, V gene, CDR3 protein, CDR3 DNA. A D gene is named only where the DNA matches it firmly. Clone size, where shown, is once, few, many, or a class for clones that have expanded.

- TRBJ2-7 - TRBV11-2 CASCPGTYEQYF TGTGCCAGCTGCCCAGGGACCTACGAGCAGTACTTC
- TRBJ2-5 - TRBV24-1 CATSDSGEETQYF TGTGCCACCAGTGACTCGGGGGAAGAGACCCAGTACTTC
- TRBJ2-5 TRBD2 TRBV3-1/TRBV3-2 CASSALGLAGASEETQYF TGTGCCAGCAGCGCCCTTGGACTAGCGGGGGCCTCGGAGGAGACCCAGTACTTC
- TRBJ2-6 - TRBV11-3 CASSSGSGANVLTF TGTGCCAGCAGCTCAGGCTCTGGGGCCAACGTCCTGACTTTC
- TRBJ2-1 TRBD2 TRBV6-4 CASLSGGKAYNEQFF TGTGCCAGCCTTAGCGGGGGAAAGGCCTACAATGAGCAGTTCTTC
- TRBJ1-5 - TRBV7-9 CASAGGDTGTQPQHF TGTGCCAGCGCCGGGGGGGATACAGGGACCCAGCCCCAGCATTTT
- TRBJ1-4 - TRBV11-2 CASRFGQGFNEGLFF TGTGCCAGCAGATTTGGTCAGGGGTTTAATGAGGGACTGTTTTTT
- TRBJ2-2 TRBD1 TRBV4-2 CASSPWTGTLTGELFF TGTGCCAGCAGCCCCTGGACAGGGACCCTCACCGGGGAGCTGTTTTTT
- TRBJ2-5 - TRBV30 CAWSGGEETQYF TGTGCCTGGAGTGGCGGGGAAGAGACCCAGTACTTC
- TRBJ2-2 - TRBV11-2 CASSLDRLVGGTGELFF TGTGCCAGCAGCTTAGATCGTTTAGTGGGCGGGACCGGGGAGCTGTTTTTT
- TRBJ2-3 - TRBV10-3 CAIKGLEDTQYF TGTGCCATCAAGGGACTTGAGGATACGCAGTATTTT
- TRBJ2-3 TRBD2 TRBV5-6 CASSPTLAGGPDTQYF TGTGCCAGCAGCCCGACCCTAGCGGGGGGACCGGATACGCAGTATTTT
- TRBJ2-1 TRBD2 TRBV9 CASSVGSGGVNEQFF TGTGCCAGCAGCGTAGGGAGCGGGGGGGTGAATGAGCAGTTCTTC
- TRBJ2-1 - TRBV29-1 CSVELVEGNEQFF TGCAGCGTTGAATTGGTCGAGGGCAATGAGCAGTTCTTC
- TRBJ1-4 - TRBV11-1 CASSLGGKLFF TGTGCCAGCAGCTTAGGAGGAAAACTGTTTTTT
- TRBJ2-7 - TRBV4-2 CASSPAQDITYEQYF TGTGCCAGCAGCCCGGCCCAAGACATTACCTACGAGCAGTACTTC
- TRBJ1-2 - TRBV7-9 CASRMSGESPSYGYTF TGTGCCAGCCGCATGTCAGGGGAATCCCCCTCCTATGGCTACACCTTC
- TRBJ1-1 - TRBV3-1/TRBV3-2 CASSPQGRNTEAFF TGTGCCAGCAGCCCACAGGGAAGAAACACTGAAGCTTTCTTT
- TRBJ2-5 - TRBV2 CASRPRQYQETQYF TGTGCCAGCAGACCCAGACAGTACCAAGAGACCCAGTACTTC
- TRBJ1-2 TRBD1 TRBV7-9 CASTSDRAYGYTF TGTGCCAGCACCTCGGACAGGGCCTATGGCTACACCTTC
- TRBJ2-3 - TRBV2 CASNRQGLTDTQYF TGTGCCAGCAACCGACAGGGACTCACAGATACGCAGTATTTT
- TRBJ1-6 - TRBV10-3 CAISVQGNSDSPLHF TGTGCCATCAGTGTTCAGGGGAATAGCGATTCACCCCTCCACTTT
- TRBJ2-7 TRBD1 TRBV2 CASSGQGDEQYF TGTGCCAGCAGTGGACAGGGGGACGAGCAGTACTTC
- TRBJ1-2 - TRBV5-5 CASSLDPGSFGYTF TGTGCCAGCAGCTTGGATCCGGGGTCCTTTGGCTACACCTTC
- TRBJ1-4 - TRBV7-9 CASSKDGTPNEKLFF TGTGCCAGCAGCAAAGATGGGACACCTAATGAAAAACTGTTTTTT
- TRBJ2-7 - TRBV28 CASSGGTDGEQYF TGTGCCAGCAGTGGAGGGACAGATGGCGAGCAGTACTTC
- TRBJ1-2 TRBD1 TRBV11-2 CASSPQGDYGYTF TGTGCCAGCAGCCCCCAGGGGGACTATGGCTACACCTTC
once TRBJ2-3 TRBD2 TRBV3-1/TRBV3-2 CASSQVVSGTDTQYF TGTGCCAGCAGCCAAGTGGTTAGCGGGACAGATACGCAGTATTTT
- TRBJ1-2 - TRBV6-5 CASSPTQGVDYGYTF TGTGCCAGCAGCCCGACACAAGGTGTTGACTATGGCTACACCTTC
- TRBJ2-7 TRBD1 TRBV12-3/TRBV12-4 CASSPGDRRTKYF TGTGCCAGCAGTCCAGGGGACAGGCGCACTAAGTACTTC
- TRBJ1-4 - TRBV5-4 CASSLYANEKLFF TGTGCCAGCAGCTTGTATGCTAATGAAAAACTGTTTTTT
few TRBJ1-6 TRBD1 TRBV5-1 CASSHRDRVENSPLHF TGCGCCAGCAGCCACCGGGACAGGGTTGAGAATTCACCCCTCCACTTT
once TRBJ1-6 - TRBV13 CASSLGLGGSPLHF TGTGCCAGCAGCCTGGGACTTGGGGGTTCACCCCTCCACTTT
- TRBJ1-3 - TRBV27 CASSLKAGVSGNTIYF TGTGCCAGCAGTTTGAAGGCCGGGGTCTCTGGAAACACCATATATTTT
once TRBJ1-2 TRBD1 TRBV3-1/TRBV3-2 CASSQNGQGANGYTF TGTGCCAGCAGCCAAAACGGACAGGGGGCGAACGGCTACACCTTC
- TRBJ1-2 TRBD1 TRBV24-1 CATSDLSLAGGPTNYGYTF TGTGCCACCAGTGATTTGTCACTGGCAGGGGGCCCCACTAACTATGGCTACACCTTC
- TRBJ2-3 - TRBV10-1 CASSEVPGSGDTQYF TGCGCCAGCAGTGAGGTTCCGGGGTCGGGGGATACGCAGTATTTT
- TRBJ2-1 - TRBV6-4 CASRADYGYNEQFF TGTGCCAGCAGGGCCGACTACGGCTACAATGAGCAGTTCTTC
- TRBJ1-1 - TRBV6-5 CASSYQTGNTEAFF TGTGCCAGCAGTTACCAGACAGGGAACACTGAAGCTTTCTTT
- TRBJ1-2 TRBD1 TRBV4-1 CASSQEGQGVGYGYTF TGCGCCAGCAGCCAAGAAGGGCAGGGGGTCGGGTATGGCTACACCTTC